This note documents a single T cell receptor beta chain sequence. Original methodology: Reference gene primer amplification in the assay estimated nucleated cell counts. The method was immunoSEQ multiplex PCR; TCRdb's version includes in-frame clones alone and lacks a portion of them. V and J calls and clone size follow that table, whereas D and trimming were derived from the DNA. The data contain over 100,000 clones, around 86% of them singletons. There are 15 residues in the CDR3. Germline loops: CDR1 SGHNT, CDR2 YYREEE (reference sequence). The junction had 7 bases not matched to a gene; V was cut back by 5 bases and J by 2 bases. The record originates from a study of blood T cell repertoires in COVID-19. Study-wide context: T cells, B-cell-depleted T cells, or PBMCs provided the cDNA or gDNA that served as material.

The TCR originated in a man aged 50 to 60 with active COVID-19. The chain uses TRBV5-4 and TRBJ2-7, with 10 bases matching TRBD2. Material for sequencing was peripheral blood. CDR3 coding DNA: TGTGCCAGCAGTAGCGGGGGGCCAGGAACCTACGAGCAGTACTTC. Its protein is CASSSGGPGTYEQYF.